These 5 T cell receptor beta chains share one sample of origin, sequenced in a study of blood T cell repertoires in COVID-19. The data were produced by immunoSEQ multiplex PCR, yet TCRdb's version contains in-frame clones alone and is incomplete. The sample carries about 670,000 clones, about 87% recorded once. The specimen was peripheral blood. Receptor source: a woman aged 18 to 35 with acute or convalescent COVID-19.

In regard to this clone: One end of the junction fails to match germline, which may point to a read error. The chain joins TRBV3-1 (or the pseudogene TRBV3-2) to TRBJ2-5; maybe TRBD2 (6 bases). Germline CDR1 is LGHDT and CDR2 is YNNKEL (reference sequence). This CDR3 region has 13 residues. DNA of the CDR3: TGTGCCAGCAGCCCAGGGACTTTTACCCTACCCCACTTC. Translated, it gives CASSPGTFTLPHF.

The chain couples TRBV4-1 to TRBJ2-7; D may be TRBD1 (5 bases). CDR1 MGHRA and CDR2 YSYEKL come from the germline V gene. The CDR3 has 16 amino acids. V was cut by 0 bases and J by 6 bases, with 18 bases left in between. The CDR3 loop is CASSQDVRQGPPEQYF. CDR3 DNA: TGCGCCAGCAGCCAAGATGTCCGCCAGGGCCCACCCGAGCAGTACTTC.

The V call is TRBV9, the J call TRBJ2-2; D is unclear. Between the trimmed V and J ends, which lost 2 bases and 4 bases, there was a span of 12 bases. Per germline, CDR1 SGDLS and CDR2 YYNGEE. The CDR3 has 15 residues. CDR3 bases: TGTGCCAGCAGCGTTCAGACCCACAGCACCGGGGAGCTGTTTTTT. Translated: CASSVQTHSTGELFF.

The V and J genes are TRBV3-1 (or the pseudogene TRBV3-2) and TRBJ2-1; 8 nucleotides line up with TRBD2. Germline CDR1 and CDR2: LGHDT and YNNKEL (reference sequence). The CDR3 contains 17 residues. V dropped 1 base and J dropped 1; count of bases not matched to a gene: 6. Here the CDR3 DNA reads TGTGCCAGCAGCCAAGGACTAGCGCAACCTTCCTACAATGAGCAGTTCTTC. Its protein is CASSQGLAQPSYNEQFF.

This chain links TRBV11-2 with TRBJ2-7, with D unresolved. Germline CDR1 SGHAT, CDR2 FQNNGV. V was trimmed by 0 bases and J by 0 bases, leaving 9 bases between them. This CDR3 is built from 15 residues. CDR3 nucleotide sequence: TGTGCCAGCAGCTTAGAGGGCTCTCCCTCCTACGAGCAGTACTTC. Translating gives CASSLEGSPSYEQYF.